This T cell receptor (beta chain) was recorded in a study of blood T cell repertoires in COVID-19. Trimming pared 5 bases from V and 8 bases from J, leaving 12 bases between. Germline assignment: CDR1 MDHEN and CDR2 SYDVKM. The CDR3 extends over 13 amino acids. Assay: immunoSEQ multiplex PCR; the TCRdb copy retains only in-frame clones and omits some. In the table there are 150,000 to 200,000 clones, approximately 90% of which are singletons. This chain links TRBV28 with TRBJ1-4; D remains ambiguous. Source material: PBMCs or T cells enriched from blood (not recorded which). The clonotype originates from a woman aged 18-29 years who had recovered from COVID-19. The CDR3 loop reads CASSLQRFEKLFF. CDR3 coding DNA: TGTGCCAGCAGTCTTCAGAGGTTCGAAAAACTGTTTTTT.